Each of the 21 T cell receptor beta chains below was sequenced from the same sample in a study of blood T cells in healthy people across ages. Primed by a sample-barcoded 5' primer and a J-beta primer mix, a second PCR proceeded for roughly 7 to 11 cycles. Via MiXCR, TCRdb re-called the 5' RACE reads, giving one row per CDR3 protein. The sample carries 540,000 or so distinct CDR3 sequences, 25% to 30% recorded once. Material: blood. These receptors were obtained from a woman in her seventies in good health.

The chain couples TRBV5-1 to TRBJ2-1; the D gene is possibly TRBD2 (6 bases). V was trimmed by 6 bases and J by 4 bases, leaving 17 bases between them. Germline CDR1 is SGHRS and CDR2 is YFSETQ. The CDR3 length is 15 residues. Here the CDR3 reads CASTETGGSYNEQFF. CDR3 coding DNA: TGCGCCAGCACCGAAACCGGGGGTTCGTACAATGAGCAGTTCTTC.

This chain links TRBV11-2 with TRBJ1-4; D is ambiguous. The CDR3 loop spans 14 amino acids. Germline values: CDR1 SGHAT, CDR2 FQNNGV. The V end lost 3 bases, the J end lost 10 bases, and 15 bases lay between the germline ends. CDR3 residues: CASSFNAPEGKLFF. The CDR3 region has the DNA TGTGCCAGCAGCTTCAATGCTCCTGAAGGAAAACTGTTTTTT.

This clonotype was seen only a few times. The chain joins TRBV9 to TRBJ1-6; 8 nucleotides line up with TRBD1. CDR3 length equals 15 residues. Looked up from germline, CDR1 is SGDLS and CDR2 is YYNGEE. V dropped 5 bases and J dropped 6; count of bases not matched to a gene: 7. The CDR3 region has the DNA TGTGCCAGCAGAAGAGGGACAGGTTCTAATTCACCCCTCCACTTT. Its translation: CASRRGTGSNSPLHF.

This clonotype was counted between two and nine times. The V call is TRBV7-3, the J call TRBJ2-1; 8 bases map to TRBD1. The CDR3 extends over 15 amino acids. With V trimmed by 3 bases and J by 7 bases, 8 bases remained unmatched. Germline lookup yields CDR1 SGHTA and CDR2 FQGTGA. This CDR3 reads CASSFGGTGRNEQFF. The CDR3 DNA reads as TGTGCCAGCAGCTTCGGCGGGACAGGTCGGAATGAGCAGTTCTTC.

About this clonotype: This may stem from a read error, because a much larger clone lies one nucleotide away. The chain is built from TRBV14 and TRBJ1-2; TRBD1 matches at 7 bases. This CDR3 is built from 13 residues. Germline V gene sequence: CDR1 SGHDN, CDR2 FVKESK. The junction had 1 base not matched to a gene; V was cut back by 2 bases and J by 4 bases. In DNA, the CDR3 is TGTGCCAGCAGCCAAAGACAGGGCTATGGCTACACCTTC. Amino acid sequence: CASSQRQGYGYTF.

This clonotype showed up just once. The rearrangement uses TRBV12-3 or TRBV12-4 and TRBJ1-2; D is perhaps TRBD1 (5 bases). CDR3 length: 14 amino acids. Trimming cost V 6 bases and J 5 bases, with 16 bases left between them. CDR3 in DNA: TGTGCCAGCAGCCTTAGCTCAGGGTCATATGGCTACACCTTC. It codes for CASSLSSGSYGYTF.

This clonotype was detected a few times. The gene calls are TRBV24-1 and TRBJ1-2; D call uncertain. Germline V CDR1 and CDR2: KGHDR, SFDVKD. The ends were cut back, 5 bases at V and 1 base at J, with 10 bases in the middle. CDR3 size: 14 residues. The CDR3 DNA reads as TGTGCCACCAGTGTCAAGGGATATAACTATGGCTACACCTTC. Protein: CATSVKGYNYGYTF.

This chain joins TRBV6-2 or TRBV6-3 and TRBJ1-1; D ambiguous. The CDR3 has 13 amino acids. Trimming left V 2 bases short and J 0 bases short, with 4 bases between. Germline CDR1 MNHEY, CDR2 SVGEGT. CDR3 DNA: TGTGCCAGCAGTTACGAGTTGAACACTGAAGCTTTCTTT. Protein: CASSYELNTEAFF.

This clonotype has more than one count but fewer than ten. V gene TRBV12-3 or TRBV12-4 combines with J gene TRBJ2-5; 13 bases agree with TRBD2. The J call may be in error: the DNA end matches TRBJ2-1 better. This CDR3 has 14 amino acids. CDR3 sequence: CASSRGTSGDEQFF. In nucleotides, the CDR3 is TGTGCCAGCAGCCGAGGGACTAGCGGGGACGAGCAGTTCTTC.

The V call is TRBV24-1, the J call TRBJ2-1; 10 bases line up with TRBD2. This CDR3 is 19 amino acids long. Germline V gene data show CDR1 as KGHDR and CDR2 as SFDVKD. J was trimmed by 7 bases and V by 5 bases; bases with no gene match: 19. For the CDR3, the DNA is TGTGCCACCAGTGTCGGGCCCCCAACGTCAAGCGGGGGGGCGAATGAGCAGTTCTTC. Its translation is CATSVGPPTSSGGANEQFF.

The sample holds a few counts of this clonotype. The germline gene is not matched at one end of the junction; a read error may be the cause. J is TRBJ2-2 and V is TRBV9; a weak D match, TRBD1 (5 bases). The length of the CDR3 is 18 residues. Germline CDR1 SGDLS, CDR2 YYNGEE. The CDR3 nucleotides read TGTGCCAGCGGCGTAAGGGGCCGTTCAGCGAGCTACACCGGGGAGCTGTTTTTT. Its translation is CASGVRGRSASYTGELFF.

V is TRBV6-6 and J is TRBJ2-7, with 8 nucleotides matching TRBD1. The germline gives CDR1 MNHNY, CDR2 SVGAGI (reference sequence). This CDR3 comprises 16 residues. Trimming at V came to 6 bases and at J to 0 bases, leaving 10 bases not matched to a gene. As DNA, the CDR3 is TGTGCCAGCAGGGTCGCAGGGGGCGCCGGCTCCTACGAGCAGTACTTC. As protein: CASRVAGGAGSYEQYF.

The V and J genes are TRBV7-2 and TRBJ2-7; D may match TRBD1 or TRBD2 (5 bases each). CDR3 length: 14 residues. The V end lost 1 base, the J end lost 3 bases, and 10 bases lay between the germline ends. The germline V gene encodes CDR1 SGHTA and CDR2 FQGNSA. The CDR3 DNA sequence: TGTGCCAGCAGCTTAGGGGGGATAGGCTACGAGCAGTACTTC. Protein sequence: CASSLGGIGYEQYF.

J is TRBJ1-1 and V is TRBV25-1, with D perhaps matching TRBD1 (6 bases). Germline CDR1 and CDR2: MGHDK and SYGVNS. The ends were cut back, 3 bases at V and 1 base at J, with 15 bases in the middle. The CDR3 spans 16 residues. The CDR3 DNA follows: TGTGCCAGCAGTGAGACAGGTAGCCTAAAGAACACTGAAGCTTTCTTT. It specifies CASSETGSLKNTEAFF. Supplemented by reference TRBV25-1 and TRBJ1-1, the full variable domain reads EADIYQTPRYLVIGTGKKITLECSQTMGHDKMYWYQQDPGMELHLIHYSYGVNSTEKGDLSSESTVSRIRTEHFPLTLESARPSHTSQYLCASSETGSLKNTEAFFGQGTRLTVV.

This clonotype was counted between two and nine times. The chain recombines TRBV27 with TRBJ1-2; 10 bases align to TRBD1. J was trimmed by 8 bases and V by 11 bases; bases with no gene match: 11. Per germline, CDR1 MNHEY and CDR2 SMNVEV (reference sequence). This CDR3 contains 13 residues. CDR3 region: CAVSPGQGTGYTF. CDR3 sequence (DNA): TGTGCCGTAAGCCCGGGACAGGGGACCGGCTACACCTTC.

The J gene is TRBJ2-1, the V gene TRBV7-3, with D tentatively TRBD2 (6 bases). The CDR3 loop spans 15 amino acids. CDR1 is SGHTA, CDR2 FQGTGA, per germline. V was pared by 4 bases and J by 4 bases, with 14 bases between. Here the CDR3 DNA reads TGTGCCAGCAGCTATCGACTAGAGACATACAATGAGCAGTTCTTC. Protein: CASSYRLETYNEQFF.

Comment on this clonotype: At one boundary the junction diverges from the germline segment, which might be a read error. J is TRBJ2-1 and V is TRBV20-1; 10 bases agree with TRBD2. Germline V CDR1 and CDR2: DFQATT, SNEGSKA (reference sequence). The CDR3 has 14 residues. CDR3 in DNA: TGCAGTGCTCAACCGGGACTAGCGACAGATGACCAGTTCTTC. Its protein product is CSAQPGLATDDQFF.

This clonotype turned up a few times. The chain is built from TRBV5-1 and TRBJ2-2, with TRBD1 matching 7 bases. Germline V gene data show CDR1 as SGHRS and CDR2 as YFSETQ. The junction had 7 bases not matched to a gene; V was cut back by 4 bases and J by 7 bases. This CDR3 is 14 amino acids long. CDR3: CASSDRDVGGELFF. The DNA of the CDR3 is TGCGCCAGCAGCGACAGGGACGTTGGCGGGGAGCTGTTTTTT. The variable domain in full, with the rest retrieved from reference TRBV5-1 and TRBJ2-2, is KAGVTQTPRYLIKTRGQQVTLSCSPISGHRSVSWYQQTPGQGLQFLFEYFSETQRNKGNFPGRFSGRQFSNSRSEMNVSTLELGDSALYLCASSDRDVGGELFFGEGSRLTVL.

This clonotype was picked up a small number of times. This sequence joins TRBV14 and TRBJ2-2; 8 positions agree with TRBD2. CDR1 and CDR2 from the germline V gene are SGHDN and FVKESK. The length of the CDR3 is 15 residues. Trimming cost V 2 bases and J 5 bases; bases outside gene matches: 4. The CDR3 nucleotides read TGTGCCAGCAGCCAACGGGGGGGCCGAACCGGGGAGCTGTTTTTT. Translated: CASSQRGGRTGELFF.

This clonotype was observed a few times. V gene TRBV7-2 combines with J gene TRBJ1-4; TRBD1 matches 8 bases. The CDR3 runs to 15 residues. V was pared by 5 bases and J by 7 bases, with 9 bases of the junction left unmatched. CDR1 is SGHTA, CDR2 FQGNSA, per germline. CDR3 residues: CASSRGQGGSEKLFF. CDR3 sequence (DNA): TGTGCCAGCAGCCGTGGACAGGGCGGAAGTGAAAAACTGTTTTTT.

Comments on this clonotype: One end of the junction does not line up with germline, which may come from a read error. The chain combines TRBV20-1 with TRBJ2-5; D remains ambiguous. This CDR3 contains 13 residues. Germline V CDR1 and CDR2: DFQATT, SNEGSKA (reference sequence). CDR3 sequence reads: CSASAAVQGTQYF. In DNA form, the CDR3 reads TGCAGTGCTAGTGCTGCGGTGCAAGGGACCCAGTACTTC.